This TCR beta chain originates from a study of cytomegalovirus exposure and HLA in healthy donors. Turning to the study itself: An analysis done earlier identified around 100 million unique TCR beta sequences from approximately 200 million T cells. Study-level results: DRB1 had the most TCR associations and HLA-C the fewest, a later analysis found, with rates varying by HLA locus. In a later analysis, a genetic analysis reported fewer productive-TCR N-insertions in an Asian-associated ancestry cluster than the cohort average.

Trimming stripped 0 bases from V and 0 bases from J, with 8 bases between. The CDR3 runs 15 residues. CDR1 and CDR2 (germline): SGHAT, FQNNGV. As to this clone: Its antigen is unidentified.

In the PCR, 60 Vbeta and 13 Jbeta primers were used. Data came from immunoSEQ multiplex PCR; TCRdb stores just in-frame clones and leaves some out. Among 150,000 or so clones listed, over 60% were seen once. Sampled while nominally healthy, donors likely had unrecorded immune exposures. Sequenced sample: PBMCs. The V and J genes are TRBV11-2 and TRBJ1-1; TRBD1 might be the D (6 bases). The clonotype originates from a man aged 40-49 years in good health and CMV-seropositive. For the CDR3, the DNA is TGTGCCAGCAGCTTAGATGCAGGGGTGAACACTGAAGCTTTCTTT. Protein product: CASSLDAGVNTEAFF.